These T cell receptor beta chains were read from a single sample in a study of blood T cells in healthy people across ages. TCRdb re-called the 5' RACE reads through MiXCR, storing one row per CDR3 protein. The repertoire includes approximately 580,000 distinct CDR3 sequences, around 24% of them detected once, and roughly 9.4% sits in the top ten. This sample was also put to use in a study of T cells of mothers and their children.

Sample: blood. These receptors originate from a boy between 10 and 17 years old in good health. The CDR3 runs from the conserved cysteine through the conserved F or W.

CDR3aa: CASSLSGEPYEQYF
j_gene: .
v_gene: TRBV5-1

CDR3aa: CASSLDAVGAGSTEAFF
j_gene: TRBJ1-1
v_gene: TRBV5-5

CDR3aa: CSASGGDYIFRAFF
j_gene: TRBJ1-1
v_gene: TRBV20-1

CDR3aa: CSAPRDRVSGYTF
j_gene: TRBJ1-2
v_gene: TRBV29-1

CDR3aa: CAPGMDTQYF
j_gene: TRBJ2-3
v_gene: TRBV7-9

CDR3aa: CAGSSRDRGLVYEQYF
j_gene: .
v_gene: TRBV12-3/TRBV12-4

CDR3aa: CASSLEDGTREGYTF
j_gene: TRBJ1-2
v_gene: TRBV5-5

CDR3aa: CASLQGRKLFF
j_gene: TRBJ1-4
v_gene: TRBV7-9

CDR3aa: CASGQKPGQGKKITEAFF
j_gene: TRBJ1-1
v_gene: TRBV14

CDR3aa: CASSPPSGRYNEQFF
j_gene: TRBJ2-1
v_gene: TRBV21-1

CDR3aa: CASSQALGLQNTEAFF
j_gene: TRBJ1-1
v_gene: TRBV4-3

CDR3aa: CAGAGTGGEKLFF
j_gene: TRBJ1-4
v_gene: TRBV4-3

CDR3aa: CASSTTGQGISGANVLTF
j_gene: TRBJ2-6
v_gene: TRBV12-3/TRBV12-4

CDR3aa: CASTLRQGAETQYF
j_gene: TRBJ2-5
v_gene: TRBV5-1

CDR3aa: CASSRGNSYNEQFF
j_gene: TRBJ2-1
v_gene: TRBV19

CDR3aa: CASSAGLAGSTDTQYF
j_gene: TRBJ2-3
v_gene: TRBV9